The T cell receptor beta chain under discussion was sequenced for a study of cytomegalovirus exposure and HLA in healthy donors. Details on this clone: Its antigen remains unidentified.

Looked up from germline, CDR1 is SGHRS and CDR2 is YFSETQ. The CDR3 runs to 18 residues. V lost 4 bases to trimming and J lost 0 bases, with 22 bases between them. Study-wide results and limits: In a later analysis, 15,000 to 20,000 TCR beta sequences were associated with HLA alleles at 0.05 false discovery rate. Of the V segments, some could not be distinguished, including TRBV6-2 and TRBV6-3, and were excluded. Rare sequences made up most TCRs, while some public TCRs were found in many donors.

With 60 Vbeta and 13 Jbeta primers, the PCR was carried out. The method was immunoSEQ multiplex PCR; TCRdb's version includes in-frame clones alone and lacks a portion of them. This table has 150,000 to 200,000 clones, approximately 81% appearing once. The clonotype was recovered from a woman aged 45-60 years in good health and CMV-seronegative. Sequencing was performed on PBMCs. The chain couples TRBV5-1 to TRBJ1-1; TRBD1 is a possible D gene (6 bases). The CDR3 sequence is CASSPWTGGIELNTEAFF. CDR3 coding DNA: TGCGCCAGCAGCCCGTGGACGGGGGGCATCGAGTTGAACACTGAAGCTTTCTTT. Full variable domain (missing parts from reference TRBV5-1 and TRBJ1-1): KAGVTQTPRYLIKTRGQQVTLSCSPISGHRSVSWYQQTPGQGLQFLFEYFSETQRNKGNFPGRFSGRQFSNSRSEMNVSTLELGDSALYLCASSPWTGGIELNTEAFFGQGTRLTVV.